The rows below give T cell receptor beta chains drawn from one sample of a study of T cell responses to AZD1222 COVID-19 vaccine. The repertoire was sequenced with immunoSEQ multiplex PCR; TCRdb's copy has only in-frame clones and lacks some. The table records 55,000 to 65,000 clones, 89% of them present only once. The sample in question was peripheral blood, obtained 28 days after the second AZD1222 dose. Source of these receptors: an adult who received the AZD1222 COVID-19 vaccine. Each CDR3 is given with its conserved first and last residue. The D gene is left open where the match is weak. A clone size is listed for some rows: how often the clone was seen (once, few, many), or a class if it is expanded.

-	-	TRBJ2-4	TRBV6-1	TGTGCCAGCAGTGGGGGGGACGGCAATAGTGCCATAGCCAAAAACATTCAGTACTTC	CASSGGDGNSAIAKNIQYF
-	-	TRBJ2-7	TRBV10-3	TGTGCCATCAGTGACAGTTCCTACGAGCAGTACTTC	CAISDSSYEQYF
TRBD2	once	TRBJ2-2	TRBV28	TGTGCCAGCAGTTCGCCGGGAGGCGGGGGTAGGGGGGAGCTGTTTTTT	CASSSPGGGGRGELFF
-	-	TRBJ1-2	TRBV6-5	TGTGCCAGCAGTTATTTTCCGGGGGCGAACTATGGCTACACCTTC	CASSYFPGANYGYTF
-	-	TRBJ1-1	TRBV7-6	TGTGCCAGCAGCTTAGCTGTTAAACAGGCCCGAGGGAACACTGAAGCTTTCTTT	CASSLAVKQARGNTEAFF
-	once	TRBJ2-3	TRBV5-6	TGTGCCAGCAGCTATAGCGGACCTAGCACAGATACGCAGTATTTT	CASSYSGPSTDTQYF
TRBD1	-	TRBJ1-1	TRBV12-5	TGTGCTAGTGGCCCCAAGGACAGGGATTTCTCTGAAGCTTTCTTT	CASGPKDRDFSEAFF
-	-	TRBJ2-2	TRBV11-3	TGTGCCAGCAGCTTAGGGCAGGGGAACACCGGGGAGCTGTTTTTT	CASSLGQGNTGELFF
TRBD1	-	TRBJ1-2	TRBV12-5	TGTGCTAGTGGTTCCGGGACAGCTTCTAACTATGGCTACACCTTC	CASGSGTASNYGYTF
-	-	TRBJ1-2	TRBV29-1	TGCAGCGTAAACAGGGAGGTGCAGGGCTACACCTTC	CSVNREVQGYTF
-	-	TRBJ2-5	TRBV6-5	TGTGCCAGCAGTTCCTTAGCGACCCAGTACTTC	CASSSLATQYF
TRBD2	-	TRBJ2-5	TRBV14	TGTGCCAGCAGCCCCAGCGGGAGGCTCCAAGAGACCCAGTACTTC	CASSPSGRLQETQYF
TRBD1	-	TRBJ2-1	TRBV6-1	TGTGCCAGCAGTGAAGATGGACAGGGATACAATGAGCAGTTCTTC	CASSEDGQGYNEQFF
-	-	TRBJ2-7	TRBV7-2	TGTGCCAGCAGCTTTGAAATCCGATCCTACGAGCAGTACTTC	CASSFEIRSYEQYF
-	-	TRBJ2-6	TRBV27	TGTGCCAGCGGGGGCTTTGGGGCCAACGTCCTGACTTTC	CASGGFGANVLTF
-	-	TRBJ1-1	TRBV6-5	TGTGCCAGCAGTTACTCTATCTCCGGGACCACTGAAGCTTTCTTT	CASSYSISGTTEAFF
TRBD2	-	TRBJ2-7	TRBV5-1	TGCGCCAGCAGCTTGACTAGCGGGGGAAACTACGAGCAGTACTTC	CASSLTSGGNYEQYF
-	-	TRBJ2-7	TRBV11-3	TGTGCCAGCAGCTTCTCGGGGACCTACGAGCAGTACTTC	CASSFSGTYEQYF
-	once	TRBJ2-7	TRBV30	TGTGCCTGGACCAGACAGGTGGCCCCCTACGAGCAGTACTTC	CAWTRQVAPYEQYF
-	-	TRBJ2-1	TRBV2	TGTGCCAGCAGGGCAGGGTGGGATGAGCAGTTCTTC	CASRAGWDEQFF
TRBD1	-	TRBJ2-3	TRBV5-1	TGCGCCAGCAGCTTGGTGGGACAGGGTGTGAAAGATACGCAGTATTTT	CASSLVGQGVKDTQYF
TRBD1	-	TRBJ2-7	TRBV9	TGTGCCAGCAACCCAACAGGGGCCGCTGCGTATGGCGAGCAGTACTTC	CASNPTGAAAYGEQYF
-	-	TRBJ2-7	TRBV7-8	TGTGCCAGCAGCCCAGGCTCCTACGAGCAGTACTTC	CASSPGSYEQYF
-	few	TRBJ1-1	TRBV11-2	TGTGCCAGCAGCTTAGATGGGGGCGGCACTGAAGCTTTCTTT	CASSLDGGGTEAFF
-	-	TRBJ1-5	TRBV19	TGTGCCAGTAGTATCTTGTCCCGCCCTCACCAGCATTTT	CASSILSRPHQHF
-	-	TRBJ2-2	TRBV7-9	TGTGCCAGCAGCTATAGACAGACGATATCCCCCGGGGAGCTGTTTTTT	CASSYRQTISPGELFF
TRBD2	-	TRBJ2-1	TRBV18	TGTGCCAGCTCACCCTTGGGGAGCGGGAATAACAATGAGCAGTTCTTC	CASSPLGSGNNNEQFF
TRBD1	-	TRBJ2-3	TRBV5-1	TGCGCCAGCAGCCTGGGACAGGGCAGCACAGATACGCAGTATTTT	CASSLGQGSTDTQYF
-	-	TRBJ1-5	TRBV6-5	TGTGCCAGCAGTTACTCAAGACAGTATAGCAATCAGCCCCAGCATTTT	CASSYSRQYSNQPQHF
TRBD1	once	TRBJ1-4	TRBV7-3	TGTGCCAGCAGCTCCATACTCGGACAGGAGGCTAATGAAAAACTGTTTTTT	CASSSILGQEANEKLFF
-	once	TRBJ1-1	TRBV12-3/TRBV12-4	TGTGCCAGCAGTTCCAGGGGATACACTGAAGCTTTCTTT	CASSSRGYTEAFF